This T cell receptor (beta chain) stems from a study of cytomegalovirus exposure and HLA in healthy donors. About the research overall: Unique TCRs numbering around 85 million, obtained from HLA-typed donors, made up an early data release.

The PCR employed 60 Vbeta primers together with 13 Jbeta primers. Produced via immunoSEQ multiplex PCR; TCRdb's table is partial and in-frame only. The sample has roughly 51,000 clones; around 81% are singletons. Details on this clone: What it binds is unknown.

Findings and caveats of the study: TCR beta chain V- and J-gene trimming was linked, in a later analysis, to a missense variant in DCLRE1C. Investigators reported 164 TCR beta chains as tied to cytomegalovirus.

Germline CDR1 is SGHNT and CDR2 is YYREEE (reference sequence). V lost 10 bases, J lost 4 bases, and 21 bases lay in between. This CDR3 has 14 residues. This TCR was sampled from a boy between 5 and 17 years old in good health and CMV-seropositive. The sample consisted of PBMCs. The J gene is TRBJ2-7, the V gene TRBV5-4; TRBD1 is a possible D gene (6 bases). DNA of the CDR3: TGTGCCTTTCGACCGTGGGGGCGGACTTACGAGCAGTACTTC. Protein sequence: CAFRPWGRTYEQYF.